A single sample is the source of the 28 T cell receptor beta chains below, sequenced in a study of cytomegalovirus exposure and HLA in healthy donors. Primers: 60 Vbeta forward and 13 Jbeta reverse. Profiled with immunoSEQ multiplex PCR; TCRdb holds only in-frame clones, not every one. The table lists fewer than 80,000 clones, around 80% of them singletons, with around 21% in the top ten. The sequenced sample consisted of PBMCs. These receptors were collected from a middle-aged woman in good health and CMV-seropositive.

Points on this clone: Germline and junction disagree at one end, which may indicate a read error. The V gene is TRBV15, the J gene TRBJ1-6; tentatively, D is TRBD1 (6 bases). The CDR3 loop spans 16 amino acids. Germline-derived CDR1 and CDR2 are LNHNV and YYDKDF (reference sequence). The CDR3 region has the DNA TGTGCCCCCAGCACTATCCGGACAGCGAGGAATTCACCCCTCCACTTT. The encoded protein is CAPSTIRTARNSPLHF.

The V gene is TRBV28, the J gene TRBJ1-5, with D possibly matching TRBD1 (5 bases). Per germline, CDR1 MDHEN and CDR2 SYDVKM. Trimming took off 5 bases at V and 7 bases at J, with 21 bases between the two ends. The CDR3 has 16 amino acids. The CDR3 reads CASSTLEAGQGQPQHF. The DNA for the CDR3 is TGTGCCAGCAGTACCCTAGAGGCAGGGCAAGGGCAGCCCCAGCATTTT.

The CDR3 region has the DNA TGTGCCAGCAGTCACCAGTGGGGCGGCCCCCATGAAGCTTTCTTT. Translated: CASSHQWGGPHEAFF. J is TRBJ1-1 and V is TRBV7-8; the D gene is possibly TRBD1 (5 bases). CDR1 is SGHVS and CDR2 is FQNEAQ in the germline V gene. The V gene lost 6 bases and the J gene lost 7 bases, with 21 bases spanning the gap. The CDR3 spans 15 residues.

The chain joins TRBV5-1 to TRBJ2-7; D possibly corresponds to TRBD2 (6 bases). The CDR3 is made up of 16 amino acids. From germline, CDR1 is SGHRS and CDR2 YFSETQ. The V end was cut by 0 bases, the J end by 0 bases, with 13 bases between. CDR3 DNA sequence: TGCGCCAGCAGCTTGGACGGACGGACTAACTCCTACGAGCAGTACTTC. It codes for CASSLDGRTNSYEQYF.

V and J are TRBV5-1 and TRBJ2-3; D perhaps matches TRBD2 (5 bases). Germline CDR1 reads SGHRS; CDR2 reads YFSETQ. The CDR3 runs to 15 residues. V was cut by 4 bases and J by 5 bases, with 17 bases left in between. Written as DNA, the CDR3 is TGCGCCAGCAGCCCAGGACTTCCCGGGATAGATACGCAGTATTTT. Protein: CASSPGLPGIDTQYF.

This clone was seen a handful of times. This chain joins TRBV15 and TRBJ2-1, with 7 bases that match TRBD2. The CDR3 runs 17 residues. The trim removed 1 base at V and 2 bases at J, leaving 8 bases unmatched. Germline V lookup: CDR1 LNHNV, CDR2 YYDKDF (reference sequence). The CDR3 sequence is CATSRGGRALTYNEQFF. In DNA, the CDR3 is TGTGCCACCAGCAGAGGGGGGAGGGCTTTAACCTACAATGAGCAGTTCTTC. Variable domain in full (rest from reference TRBV15 and TRBJ2-1): DAMVIQNPRYQVTQFGKPVTLSCSQTLNHNVMYWYQQKSSQAPKLLFHYYDKDFNNEADTPDNFQSRRPNTSFCFLDIRSPGLGDTAMYLCATSRGGRALTYNEQFFGPGTRLTVL.

This CDR3 reads CASSASGSYEQYF. CDR3 nucleotides: TGTGCCAGCAGCGCTAGTGGGTCCTACGAGCAGTACTTC. This sequence joins TRBV7-9 and TRBJ2-5; D uncertain. The J call may be mistaken, given a closer DNA end match to TRBJ2-7. The CDR3 is 13 amino acids. Germline lookup yields CDR1 SEHNR and CDR2 FQNEAQ (reference sequence).

This chain links TRBV7-2 with TRBJ2-7; 9 nucleotides line up with TRBD1. The germline V gene has CDR1 SGHTA and CDR2 FQGNSA. The trim removed 5 bases at V and 3 bases at J, leaving 2 bases unmatched. The CDR3 is 13 residues long. DNA of the CDR3: TGTGCCAGCAGCGGGACAGGGAACTACGAGCAGTACTTC. It yields the protein CASSGTGNYEQYF.

This chain connects TRBV29-1 to TRBJ1-1; D is unresolved. This CDR3 is built from 12 residues. V lost 4 bases, J lost 6 bases, and 12 bases lay in between. The V gene's germline CDR1 is SQVTM and CDR2 ANQGSEA. The CDR3 loop reads CSVAPLVAEAFF. CDR3 sequence (DNA): TGCAGCGTTGCTCCTCTCGTCGCTGAAGCTTTCTTT.

The chain combines TRBV5-4 with TRBJ2-3; possible D gene TRBD2, 5 bases. This CDR3 region has 15 residues. Per germline, CDR1 SGHNT and CDR2 YYREEE (reference sequence). The V end was cut by 1 base, the J end by 1 base, with 10 bases between. The CDR3 DNA follows: TGTGCCAGCAGCTTGCGAGGAGCGGGCACAGATACGCAGTATTTT. Protein: CASSLRGAGTDTQYF.

This chain connects TRBV18 to TRBJ1-2; D gene ambiguous. Trimming took off 4 bases at V and 7 bases at J, with 13 bases between the two ends. In germline, CDR1 is KGHSH, CDR2 LQKENI. The CDR3 totals 13 residues. The CDR3 spells CASSLADTLGYTF. The CDR3 DNA sequence: TGTGCCAGCTCACTCGCCGACACTCTTGGCTACACCTTC.

The chain is built from TRBV5-4 and TRBJ1-3; D is undetermined. The CDR3 contains 14 residues. Germline CDR1 reads SGHNT; CDR2 reads YYREEE (reference sequence). Trimming cost V 0 bases and J 2 bases, with 6 bases left between them. CDR3 nucleotides: TGTGCCAGCAGCTTGGGGCAGACTGGAAACACCATATATTTT. It codes for CASSLGQTGNTIYF.

This clone has only a few counts. The chain is built from TRBV9 and TRBJ1-2, with no clear D. This CDR3 comprises 16 residues. Trimming shortened V by 0 bases and J by 0 bases, and 12 bases separated the two germline ends. CDR1 and CDR2 from the germline V gene are SGDLS and YYNGEE. The CDR3 coding sequence is TGTGCCAGCAGCGTAGGAACGGAGTTTGCTAACTATGGCTACACCTTC. It is translated as CASSVGTEFANYGYTF.

The chain uses TRBV29-1 and TRBJ1-1, with D uncertain. CDR1 is SQVTM, CDR2 ANQGSEA, per germline. This CDR3 is built from 13 residues. V dropped 4 bases and J dropped 0 bases, with 9 bases sitting between them. CDR3 DNA sequence: TGCAGCGTTGGCGGGCAGATGAACACTGAAGCTTTCTTT. Its protein product is CSVGGQMNTEAFF.

V and J are TRBV11-3 and TRBJ1-3; D remains ambiguous. This CDR3 contains 13 residues. The germline V gene has CDR1 SGHNT and CDR2 YENEEA. The CDR3 protein is CGRGSSFGNTIYF. In nucleotides, the CDR3 is TGTGGGCGCGGCAGCTCCTTTGGAAACACCATATATTTT.

The rearrangement links TRBV27 to TRBJ2-1; D is perhaps TRBD1 (5 bases). Trimming took off 6 bases at V and 0 bases at J, with 15 bases between the two ends. In germline, CDR1 is MNHEY, CDR2 SMNVEV (reference sequence). This CDR3 contains 16 residues. Here the CDR3 DNA reads TGTGCCAGCAGCTTCTTGACAGACGCCTCCTACAATGAGCAGTTCTTC. This encodes CASSFLTDASYNEQFF.

The chain carries TRBV18 and TRBJ2-3, with D perhaps matching TRBD1 (6 bases). V was trimmed by 7 bases and J by 3 bases, leaving 14 bases between them. CDR1 is KGHSH, CDR2 LQKENI, per germline. CDR3 length equals 14 residues. Written as DNA, the CDR3 is TGTGCCAGCTTACTACAGGGCCGAACAGATACGCAGTATTTT. Protein product: CASLLQGRTDTQYF.

Only a few counts were recorded for this clone. This chain links TRBV7-8 with TRBJ1-1; TRBD1 is a possible D gene (6 bases). The CDR3 loop spans 14 amino acids. Trimming pared 5 bases from V and 5 bases from J, leaving 15 bases between. CDR1 is SGHVS and CDR2 is FQNEAQ in the germline V gene. Here the CDR3 reads CASSPAEGGTEAFF. CDR3 in DNA: TGTGCCAGCAGCCCCGCGGAGGGGGGGACTGAAGCTTTCTTT. Variable domain in full (rest from reference TRBV7-8 and TRBJ1-1): GAGVSQSPRYKVAKRGQDVALRCDPISGHVSLFWYQQALGQGPEFLTYFQNEAQLDKSGLPSDRFFAERPEGSVSTLKIQRTQQEDSAVYLCASSPAEGGTEAFFGQGTRLTVV.

This clone was found a few times. The rearrangement uses TRBV4-1 and TRBJ1-1; the D gene is possibly TRBD1 (6 bases). This CDR3 comprises 14 residues. CDR1 and CDR2 (germline): MGHRA, YSYEKL. Trimming stripped 3 bases from V and 0 bases from J, with 8 bases between. CDR3 sequence reads: CASSQWTVNTEAFF. The DNA of the CDR3 is TGCGCCAGCAGCCAGTGGACAGTGAACACTGAAGCTTTCTTT.

The chain links TRBV6-1 to TRBJ1-1, with a possible D match to TRBD1 (5 bases). There are 13 residues in the CDR3. V lost 6 bases to trimming and J lost 2 bases, with 10 bases between them. Germline CDR1 reads MNHNS; CDR2 reads SASEGT. The CDR3 reads CASRPQGNTEAFF. The CDR3 nucleotides are TGTGCCAGCAGACCCCAGGGCAACACTGAAGCTTTCTTT.

The chain carries TRBV5-1 and TRBJ1-2; D is possibly TRBD1 (5 bases). Per the germline V gene, CDR1 is SGHRS and CDR2 is YFSETQ. V lost 1 base and J 10 bases, leaving 14 bases between the germline ends. This CDR3 comprises 13 residues. The CDR3 here is CASSLWAGPFYTF. For the CDR3, the DNA is TGCGCCAGCAGCTTGTGGGCAGGGCCTTTCTACACCTTC.

The chain employs TRBV9 and TRBJ2-3; perhaps TRBD1 as D (7 bases). The CDR3 runs to 14 residues. V lost 4 bases, J lost 2 bases, and 11 bases lay in between. Germline CDR1 SGDLS, CDR2 YYNGEE. The CDR3 nucleotides read TGTGCCAGCAGCTTGGAGGGGGCCACAGATACGCAGTATTTT. Translated: CASSLEGATDTQYF.

The CDR3 is CASSFGGATEAFF. The CDR3 region has the DNA TGTGCCAGCAGCTTTGGCGGGGCCACTGAAGCTTTCTTT. The rearrangement uses TRBV7-9 and TRBJ1-1; maybe TRBD1 (5 bases). The CDR3 extends over 13 amino acids. Between the trimmed V and J ends, which lost 3 bases and 4 bases, there was a span of 9 bases. CDR1 and CDR2 from the germline V gene are SEHNR and FQNEAQ (reference sequence).

The genes are TRBV27 and TRBJ1-5; D perhaps matches TRBD1 (6 bases). The CDR3 length is 14 residues. V lost 3 bases to trimming and J lost 6 bases, with 12 bases between them. Per germline, CDR1 MNHEY and CDR2 SMNVEV (reference sequence). The CDR3 sequence is CASSFLGGGQPQHF. The DNA for the CDR3 is TGTGCCAGCAGTTTCCTAGGGGGGGGTCAGCCCCAGCATTTT.

The rearrangement joins TRBV7-8 to TRBJ2-1; 8 bases line up with TRBD1. V trimming: 5 bases; J trimming: 6 bases; junction bases outside the gene matches: 0. From germline, CDR1 is SGHVS and CDR2 FQNEAQ. The CDR3 loop spans 12 amino acids. CDR3 nucleotide sequence: TGTGCCAGCAGCACAGGGGGCAATGAGCAGTTCTTC. Translated, it gives CASSTGGNEQFF.

In DNA form, the CDR3 reads TGCGCCAGCAGTGATTCCATTAGACTAGCGGGGGGGCGAGATACGCAGTATTTT. Protein: CASSDSIRLAGGRDTQYF. This chain joins TRBV10-2 and TRBJ2-3; 14 nucleotides agree with TRBD2. The length of the CDR3 is 18 residues. After removal of 3 bases from V and 5 bases from J, the junction contained 10 bases not matched to a gene. Germline CDR1 and CDR2: WSHSY and SAAADI.

The chain joins TRBV7-9 to TRBJ1-1; perhaps TRBD1 as D (6 bases). V lost 5 bases, J lost 1 base, and 11 bases lay in between. This CDR3 contains 14 residues. Germline V CDR1 and CDR2: SEHNR, FQNEAQ (reference sequence). The CDR3 DNA is TGTGCCAGCAGCCTACAGGGCCCGAACACTGAAGCTTTCTTT. This translates into CASSLQGPNTEAFF.

This chain joins TRBV6-6 and TRBJ1-1; perhaps TRBD1 as D (6 bases). The CDR3 sequence is 13 residues long. Germline lookup yields CDR1 MNHNY and CDR2 SVGAGI (reference sequence). Trimming removed 6 bases at V and 1 base at J, with 9 bases between. The CDR3 here is CASSTGPNTEAFF. DNA for the CDR3: TGTGCCAGCAGCACAGGGCCGAACACTGAAGCTTTCTTT.